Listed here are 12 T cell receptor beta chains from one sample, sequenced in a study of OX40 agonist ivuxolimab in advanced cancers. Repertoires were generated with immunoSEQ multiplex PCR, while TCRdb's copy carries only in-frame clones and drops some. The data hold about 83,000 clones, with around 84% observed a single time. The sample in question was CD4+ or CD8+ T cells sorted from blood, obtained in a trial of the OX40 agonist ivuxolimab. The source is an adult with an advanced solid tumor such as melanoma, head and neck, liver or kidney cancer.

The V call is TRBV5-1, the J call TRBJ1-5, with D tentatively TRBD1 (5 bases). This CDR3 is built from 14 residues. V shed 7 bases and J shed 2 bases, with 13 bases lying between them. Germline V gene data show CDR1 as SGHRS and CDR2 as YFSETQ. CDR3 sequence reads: CASRTGTGNQPQHF. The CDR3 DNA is TGCGCCAGCCGGACGGGGACGGGCAATCAGCCCCAGCATTTT.

The DNA of the CDR3 is TGTGCCAGCAGTTTTTGGGGCGGGGATTCACCCCTCCACTTT. Amino acids: CASSFWGGDSPLHF. The rearrangement joins TRBV27 to TRBJ1-6; weak D call: TRBD1 (5 bases). There are 14 residues in the CDR3. V lost 3 bases and J lost 8, with 11 bases in between. CDR1 is MNHEY and CDR2 is SMNVEV in the germline V gene (reference sequence).

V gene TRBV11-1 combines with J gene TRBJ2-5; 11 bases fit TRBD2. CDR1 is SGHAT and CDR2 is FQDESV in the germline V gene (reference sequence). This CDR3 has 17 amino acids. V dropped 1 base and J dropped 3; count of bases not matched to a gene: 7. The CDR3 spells CASSLGTSGGVKETQYF. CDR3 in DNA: TGTGCCAGCAGCTTAGGAACTAGCGGGGGAGTTAAAGAGACCCAGTACTTC.

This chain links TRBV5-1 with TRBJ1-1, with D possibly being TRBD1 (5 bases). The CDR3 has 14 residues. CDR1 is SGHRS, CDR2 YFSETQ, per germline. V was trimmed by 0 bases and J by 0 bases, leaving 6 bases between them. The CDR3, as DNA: TGCGCCAGCAGCTTGGCAGGGATGAACACTGAAGCTTTCTTT. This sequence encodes CASSLAGMNTEAFF.

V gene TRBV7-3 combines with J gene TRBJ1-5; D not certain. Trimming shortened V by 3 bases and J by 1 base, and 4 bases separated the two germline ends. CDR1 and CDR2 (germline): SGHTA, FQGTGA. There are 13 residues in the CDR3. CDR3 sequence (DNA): TGTGCCAGCAGCTTCTCCAGCAATCAGCCCCAGCATTTT. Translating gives CASSFSSNQPQHF.

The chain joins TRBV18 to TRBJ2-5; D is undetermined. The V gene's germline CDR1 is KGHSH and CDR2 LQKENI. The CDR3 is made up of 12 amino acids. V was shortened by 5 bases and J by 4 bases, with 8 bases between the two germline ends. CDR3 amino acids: CASSARGETQYF. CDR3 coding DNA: TGTGCCAGCTCAGCGCGCGGAGAGACCCAGTACTTC.

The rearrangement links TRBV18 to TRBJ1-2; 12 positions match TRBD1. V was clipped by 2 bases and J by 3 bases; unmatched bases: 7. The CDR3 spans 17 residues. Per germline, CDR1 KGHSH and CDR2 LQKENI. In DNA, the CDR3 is TGTGCCAGCTCACCAGGGACAGGGGGCTCAAGGGACTATGGCTACACCTTC. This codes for CASSPGTGGSRDYGYTF.

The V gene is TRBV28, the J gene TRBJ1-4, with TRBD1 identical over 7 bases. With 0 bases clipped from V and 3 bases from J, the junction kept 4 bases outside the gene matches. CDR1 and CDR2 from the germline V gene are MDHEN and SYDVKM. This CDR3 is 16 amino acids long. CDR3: CASSLWTGSANEKLFF. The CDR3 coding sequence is TGTGCCAGCAGTTTATGGACAGGGTCGGCTAATGAAAAACTGTTTTTT. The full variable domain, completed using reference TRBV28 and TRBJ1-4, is DVKVTQSSRYLVKRTGEKVFLECVQDMDHENMFWYRQDPGLGLRLIYFSYDVKMKEKGDIPEGYSVSREKKERFSLILESASTNQTSMYLCASSLWTGSANEKLFFGSGTQLSVL.

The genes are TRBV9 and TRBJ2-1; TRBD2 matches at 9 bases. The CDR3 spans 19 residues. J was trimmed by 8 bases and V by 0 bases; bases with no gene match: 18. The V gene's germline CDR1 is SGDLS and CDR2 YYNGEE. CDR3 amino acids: CASSVEAGGTQLDGDEQFF. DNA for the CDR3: TGTGCCAGCAGCGTAGAGGCGGGGGGGACTCAATTAGATGGCGATGAGCAGTTCTTC.

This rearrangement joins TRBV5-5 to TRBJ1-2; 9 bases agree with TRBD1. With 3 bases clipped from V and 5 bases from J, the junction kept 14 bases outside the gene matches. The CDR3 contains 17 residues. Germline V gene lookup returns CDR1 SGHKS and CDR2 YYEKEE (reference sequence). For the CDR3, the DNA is TGTGCCAGCAGCTGGCTGCCCCTAGCGGGACAGGGATATGGCTACACCTTC. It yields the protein CASSWLPLAGQGYGYTF. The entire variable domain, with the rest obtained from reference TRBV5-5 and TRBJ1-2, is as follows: DAGVTQSPTHLIKTRGQQVTLRCSPISGHKSVSWYQQVLGQGPQFIFQYYEKEERGRGNFPDRFSARQFPNYSSELNVNALLLGDSALYLCASSWLPLAGQGYGYTFGSGTRLTVV.

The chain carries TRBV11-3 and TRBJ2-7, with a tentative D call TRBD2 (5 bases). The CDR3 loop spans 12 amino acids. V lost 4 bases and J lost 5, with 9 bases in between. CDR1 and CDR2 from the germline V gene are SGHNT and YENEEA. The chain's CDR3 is CASSSDSDEQYF. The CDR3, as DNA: TGTGCCAGCAGCTCGGACTCAGACGAGCAGTACTTC. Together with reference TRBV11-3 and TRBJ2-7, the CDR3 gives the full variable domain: EAGVVQSPRYKIIEKKQPVAFWCNPISGHNTLYWYLQNLGQGPELLIRYENEEAVDDSQLPKDRFSAERLKGVDSTLKIQPAELGDSAVYLCASSSDSDEQYFGPGTRLTVT.

CDR3 sequence reads: CASSLRGYGGTGELFF. CDR3 sequence (DNA): TGTGCCAGCAGCTTGCGGGGGTATGGAGGCACCGGGGAGCTGTTTTTT. The chain joins TRBV5-6 to TRBJ2-2; perhaps TRBD2 as D (6 bases). Looked up from germline, CDR1 is SGHDT and CDR2 is YYEEEE. Trimming took off 1 base at V and 4 bases at J, with 14 bases between the two ends. The length of the CDR3 is 16 residues.